The 8 T cell receptor beta chains in this list originate from one sample, sequenced in a study of response to subunit inactivated influenza vaccine (dated by TCRdb to 2016 to 2019). Receptors were amplified or captured by RT-PCR. TCRdb records Illumina HiSeq 2500 as the sequencer. TCRdb took the public reads, trimmed them with fastp at Q25, ran MiXCR for clone calling and kept in-frame beta chains. Rows are unified per CDR3 protein, each entry keeping the most common DNA and genes. The sample data list 710,000 or so distinct CDR3 sequences, and roughly 14% of these were observed just once. Together, the top ten hold approximately 10% of the sample. Here the sequenced sample was PBMCs from blood, taken 11 to 12 days after vaccination. These receptor sequences come from a man over 45 who received an inactivated influenza vaccine. Donor details come from another sample of the same person, matched by shared clones.

This clonotype was counted many times. The chain links TRBV12-3 or TRBV12-4 to TRBJ1-2; D gene unclear. The CDR3 length is 11 residues. The V gene lost 2 bases and the J gene lost 8 bases, with 6 bases spanning the gap. CDR3 sequence (DNA): TGTGCCAGCAGTTTACGCGGGGGCTACACCTTC. This encodes CASSLRGGYTF.

The chain employs TRBV29-1 and TRBJ2-3, with D hard to call. CDR1 and CDR2 from the germline V gene are SQVTM and ANQGSEA. V gave up 7 bases and J gave up 0 bases, with 11 bases separating them. This CDR3 is 13 amino acids long. In nucleotides, the CDR3 is TGCAGCGCGGGTACGGGTAGCACAGATACGCAGTATTTT. Translating it yields CSAGTGSTDTQYF.

V gene TRBV29-1 combines with J gene TRBJ1-1; 7 nucleotides align to TRBD1. After removal of 7 bases from V and 2 bases from J, the junction contained 7 bases not matched to a gene. The CDR3 has 13 residues. Germline CDR1 is SQVTM and CDR2 is ANQGSEA. The CDR3 sequence is CSGRTGPNTEAFF. The CDR3 nucleotides read TGCAGCGGAAGGACAGGTCCCAACACTGAAGCTTTCTTT.

In this sample, this clonotype turned up a few times. The chain recombines TRBV5-6 with TRBJ1-1; D gene uncertain. Germline V lookup: CDR1 SGHDT, CDR2 YYEEEE. This CDR3 has 14 amino acids. Trimming took 3 bases from V and 0 from J, leaving 9 bases between them. The DNA of the CDR3 is TGTGCCAGCAGCTACCAGGTGATGAACACTGAAGCTTTCTTT. This translates into CASSYQVMNTEAFF.

This clonotype was picked up a small number of times. V usage is TRBV28 and J usage is TRBJ2-7, with D possibly matching TRBD1 (6 bases). The CDR3 contains 14 residues. Between the trimmed V and J ends, which lost 4 bases and 6 bases, there was a span of 16 bases. Germline V gene lookup returns CDR1 MDHEN and CDR2 SYDVKM. The DNA for the CDR3 is TGTGCCAGCAGTTCCCCAGGGGAGCGTACCGAGCAGTACTTC. Translation: CASSSPGERTEQYF.

This clonotype was counted between two and nine times. The chain carries TRBV4-2 and TRBJ1-6; maybe TRBD1 (5 bases). The V and J ends lost 0 bases and 10 bases respectively, with 16 bases between them. CDR1 and CDR2 (germline): LGHNA, YNFKEQ. The length of the CDR3 is 16 residues. In DNA form, the CDR3 reads TGTGCCAGCAGCCAAGAGCACGGGGCCGGGAGGTCACCCCTCCACTTT. It is translated as CASSQEHGAGRSPLHF.

The chain couples TRBV4-1 to TRBJ2-1; no definite D call. Trimming pared 1 base from V and 5 bases from J, leaving 12 bases between. The V gene's germline CDR1 is MGHRA and CDR2 YSYEKL. This CDR3 is 15 amino acids long. The CDR3 sequence is CASSQALEPHNEQFF. The CDR3 coding sequence is TGCGCCAGCAGCCAAGCTCTAGAACCCCACAATGAGCAGTTCTTC.

This chain connects TRBV6-2 or TRBV6-3 to TRBJ1-1; the D is unclear. Germline-derived CDR1 and CDR2 are MNHEY and SVGEGT. The length of the CDR3 is 15 residues. Trimming took off 2 bases at V and 1 base at J, with 11 bases between the two ends. The CDR3 bases are TGTGCCAGCAGTTACAGGTGGCGTTCGAACACTGAAGCTTTCTTT. Translation: CASSYRWRSNTEAFF.